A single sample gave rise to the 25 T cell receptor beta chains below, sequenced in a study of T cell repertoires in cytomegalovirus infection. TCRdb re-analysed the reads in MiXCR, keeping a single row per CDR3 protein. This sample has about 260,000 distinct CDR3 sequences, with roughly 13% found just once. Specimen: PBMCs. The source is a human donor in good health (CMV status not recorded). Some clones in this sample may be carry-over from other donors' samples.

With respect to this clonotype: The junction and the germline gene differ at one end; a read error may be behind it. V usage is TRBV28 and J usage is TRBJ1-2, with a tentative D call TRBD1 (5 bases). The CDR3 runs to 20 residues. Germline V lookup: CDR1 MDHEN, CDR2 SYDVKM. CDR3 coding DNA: TGTGCCAGCAGACTTTCAGGGTTTCCCCTAAACCTACCCTCTCCCTATGTCTACACCTTC. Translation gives CASRLSGFPLNLPSPYVYTF.

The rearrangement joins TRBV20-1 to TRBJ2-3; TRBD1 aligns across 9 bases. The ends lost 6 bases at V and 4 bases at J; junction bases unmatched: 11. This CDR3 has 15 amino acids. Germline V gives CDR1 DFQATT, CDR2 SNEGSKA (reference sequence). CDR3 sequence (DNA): TGCAGTGCCACAGCCGGGACAGGGAGATCAGATACGCAGTATTTT. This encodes CSATAGTGRSDTQYF.

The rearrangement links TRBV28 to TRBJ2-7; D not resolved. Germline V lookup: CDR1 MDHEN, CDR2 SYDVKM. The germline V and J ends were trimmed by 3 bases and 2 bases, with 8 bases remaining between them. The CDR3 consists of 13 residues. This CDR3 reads CASSFSKTYEQYF. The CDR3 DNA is TGTGCCAGCAGTTTCAGCAAAACCTACGAGCAGTACTTC.

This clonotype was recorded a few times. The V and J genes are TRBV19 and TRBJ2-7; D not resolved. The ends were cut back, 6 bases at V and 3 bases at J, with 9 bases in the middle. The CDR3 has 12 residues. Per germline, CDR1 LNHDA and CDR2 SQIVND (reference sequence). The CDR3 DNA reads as TGTGCCAGTAGCCCGGGTGACTACGAGCAGTACTTC. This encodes CASSPGDYEQYF.

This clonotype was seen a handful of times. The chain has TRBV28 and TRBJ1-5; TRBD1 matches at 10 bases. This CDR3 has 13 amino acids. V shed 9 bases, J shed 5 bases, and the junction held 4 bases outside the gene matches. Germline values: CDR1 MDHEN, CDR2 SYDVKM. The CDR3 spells CASSDRGDQPQHF. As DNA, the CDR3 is TGTGCCAGTTCGGACAGGGGGGATCAGCCCCAGCATTTT.

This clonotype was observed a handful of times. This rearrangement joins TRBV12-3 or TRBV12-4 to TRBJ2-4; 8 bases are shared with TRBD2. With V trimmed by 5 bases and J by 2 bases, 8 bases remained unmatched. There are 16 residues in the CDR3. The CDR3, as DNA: TGTGCCAGCAGTACCGGACTAGCAGGAACCAAAAACATTCAGTACTTC. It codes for CASSTGLAGTKNIQYF.

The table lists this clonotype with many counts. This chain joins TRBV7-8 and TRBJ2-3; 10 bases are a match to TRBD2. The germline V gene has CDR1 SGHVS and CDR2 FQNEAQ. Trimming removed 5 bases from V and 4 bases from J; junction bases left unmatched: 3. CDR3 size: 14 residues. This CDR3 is CASSPSGRSDTQYF. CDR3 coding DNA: TGTGCCAGCAGCCCTAGCGGGAGATCAGATACGCAGTATTTT.

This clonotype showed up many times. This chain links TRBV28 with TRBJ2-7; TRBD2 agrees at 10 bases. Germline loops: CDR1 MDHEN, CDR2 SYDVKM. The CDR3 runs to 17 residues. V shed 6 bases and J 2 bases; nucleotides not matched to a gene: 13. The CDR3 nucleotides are TGTGCCAGCAGCATACGTGCGCTAGCGGGAGAGCCCTACGAGCAGTACTTC. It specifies CASSIRALAGEPYEQYF.

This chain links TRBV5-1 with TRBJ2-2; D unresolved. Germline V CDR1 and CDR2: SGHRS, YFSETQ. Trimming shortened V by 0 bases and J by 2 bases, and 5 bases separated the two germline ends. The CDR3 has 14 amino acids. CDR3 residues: CASSLVANTGELFF. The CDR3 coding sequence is TGCGCCAGCAGCTTGGTTGCCAACACCGGGGAGCTGTTTTTT. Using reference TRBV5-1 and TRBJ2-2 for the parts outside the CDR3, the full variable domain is KAGVTQTPRYLIKTRGQQVTLSCSPISGHRSVSWYQQTPGQGLQFLFEYFSETQRNKGNFPGRFSGRQFSNSRSEMNVSTLELGDSALYLCASSLVANTGELFFGEGSRLTVL.

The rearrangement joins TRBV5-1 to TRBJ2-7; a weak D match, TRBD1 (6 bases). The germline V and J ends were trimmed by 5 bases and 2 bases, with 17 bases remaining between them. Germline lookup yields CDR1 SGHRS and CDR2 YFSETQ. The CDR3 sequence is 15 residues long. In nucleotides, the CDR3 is TGCGCCAGCAGTCTAGACCCGGGACACACCTACGAGCAGTACTTC. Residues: CASSLDPGHTYEQYF.

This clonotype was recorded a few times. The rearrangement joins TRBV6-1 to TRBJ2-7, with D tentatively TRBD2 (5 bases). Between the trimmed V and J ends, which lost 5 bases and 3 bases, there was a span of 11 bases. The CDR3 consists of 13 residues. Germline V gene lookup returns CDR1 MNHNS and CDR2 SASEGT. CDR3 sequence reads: CASSRARGYEQYF. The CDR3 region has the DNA TGTGCCAGCAGTCGAGCTCGGGGCTACGAGCAGTACTTC.

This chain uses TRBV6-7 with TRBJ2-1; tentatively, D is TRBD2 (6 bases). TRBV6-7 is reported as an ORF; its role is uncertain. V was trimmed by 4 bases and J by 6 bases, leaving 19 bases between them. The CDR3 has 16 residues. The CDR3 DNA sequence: TGTGCCAGCAGTTCCTCCTTGGCTAGCGAAGGCAATGAGCAGTTCTTC. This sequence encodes CASSSSLASEGNEQFF.

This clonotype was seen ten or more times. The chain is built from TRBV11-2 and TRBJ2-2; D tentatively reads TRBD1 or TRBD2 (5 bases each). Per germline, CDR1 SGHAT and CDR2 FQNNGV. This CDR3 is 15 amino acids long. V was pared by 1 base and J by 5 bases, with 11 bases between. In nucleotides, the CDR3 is TGTGCCAGCAGCTTAGCACGGGGCGCGACCGGGGAGCTGTTTTTT. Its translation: CASSLARGATGELFF.

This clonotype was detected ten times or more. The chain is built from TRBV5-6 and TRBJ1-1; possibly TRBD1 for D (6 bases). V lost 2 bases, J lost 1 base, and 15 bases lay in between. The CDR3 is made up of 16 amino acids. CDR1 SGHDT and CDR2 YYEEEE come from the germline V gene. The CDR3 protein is CASSLQGPVGNTEAFF. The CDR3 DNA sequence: TGTGCCAGCAGCTTACAGGGCCCGGTGGGGAACACTGAAGCTTTCTTT.

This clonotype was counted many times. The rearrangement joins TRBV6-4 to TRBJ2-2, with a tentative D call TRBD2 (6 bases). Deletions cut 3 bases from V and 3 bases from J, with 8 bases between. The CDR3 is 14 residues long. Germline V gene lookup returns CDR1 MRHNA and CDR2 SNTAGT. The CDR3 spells CASSDSSDTGELFF. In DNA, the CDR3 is TGTGCCAGCAGTGATTCTAGCGACACCGGGGAGCTGTTTTTT.

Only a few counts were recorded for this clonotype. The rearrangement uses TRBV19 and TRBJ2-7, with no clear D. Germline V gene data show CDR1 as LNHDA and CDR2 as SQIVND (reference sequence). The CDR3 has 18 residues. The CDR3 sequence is CVPASRIPSERPNYEQYF. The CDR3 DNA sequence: TGTGTACCAGCCAGTAGAATCCCCAGCGAACGGCCTAATTACGAGCAGTACTTC.

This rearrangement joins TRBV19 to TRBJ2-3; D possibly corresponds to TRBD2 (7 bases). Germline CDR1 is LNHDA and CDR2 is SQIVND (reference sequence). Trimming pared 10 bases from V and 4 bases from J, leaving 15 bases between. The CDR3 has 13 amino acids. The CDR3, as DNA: TGTGCCATCCATCGGGGGGCCGCAGATACGCAGTATTTT. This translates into CAIHRGAADTQYF.

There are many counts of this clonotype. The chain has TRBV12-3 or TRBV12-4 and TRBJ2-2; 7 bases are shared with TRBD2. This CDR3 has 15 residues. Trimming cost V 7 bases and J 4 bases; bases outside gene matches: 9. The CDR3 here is CASNLGGGRTGELFF. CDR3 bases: TGTGCCAGCAACCTGGGGGGGGGTCGCACCGGGGAGCTGTTTTTT.

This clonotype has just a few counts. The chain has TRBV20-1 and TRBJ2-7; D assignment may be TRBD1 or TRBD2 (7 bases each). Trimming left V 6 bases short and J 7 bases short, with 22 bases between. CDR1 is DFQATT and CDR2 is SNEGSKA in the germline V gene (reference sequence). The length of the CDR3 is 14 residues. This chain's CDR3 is CSAFTQGGIGEQYF. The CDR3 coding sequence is TGCAGTGCGTTTACTCAGGGGGGGATTGGTGAGCAGTACTTC.

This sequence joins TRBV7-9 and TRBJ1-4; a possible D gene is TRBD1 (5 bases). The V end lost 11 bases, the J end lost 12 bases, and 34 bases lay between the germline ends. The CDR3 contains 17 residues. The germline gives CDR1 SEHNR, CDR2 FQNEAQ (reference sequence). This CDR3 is CAGGSKAGEESRHELFF. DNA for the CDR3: TGTGCCGGGGGTTCCAAGGCGGGCGAGGAATCACGCCATGAACTGTTTTTT.

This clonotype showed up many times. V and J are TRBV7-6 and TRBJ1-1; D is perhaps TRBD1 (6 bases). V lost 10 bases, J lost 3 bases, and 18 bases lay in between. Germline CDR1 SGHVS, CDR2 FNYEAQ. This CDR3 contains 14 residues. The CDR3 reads CATLGGGQYTEAFF. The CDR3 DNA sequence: TGTGCCACCCTAGGGGGGGGGCAGTACACTGAAGCTTTCTTT.

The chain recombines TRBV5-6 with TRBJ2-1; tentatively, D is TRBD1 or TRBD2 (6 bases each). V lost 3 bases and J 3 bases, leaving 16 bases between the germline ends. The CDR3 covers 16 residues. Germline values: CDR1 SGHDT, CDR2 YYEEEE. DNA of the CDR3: TGTGCCAGCAGCTCCGACAGGCTAGCGAACTACAATGAGCAGTTCTTC. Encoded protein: CASSSDRLANYNEQFF.

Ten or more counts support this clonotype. CDR3 sequence: CASSFSGTSYNEQFF. Here the CDR3 DNA reads TGTGCCAGCAGCTTCAGCGGGACTTCCTACAATGAGCAGTTCTTC. The chain uses TRBV7-9 and TRBJ2-1; 7 bases are a match to TRBD2. The V gene end was trimmed by 3 bases and the J gene end by 1 base; junction bases not matched to a gene: 3. From germline, CDR1 is SEHNR and CDR2 FQNEAQ (reference sequence). The CDR3 is 15 residues long.

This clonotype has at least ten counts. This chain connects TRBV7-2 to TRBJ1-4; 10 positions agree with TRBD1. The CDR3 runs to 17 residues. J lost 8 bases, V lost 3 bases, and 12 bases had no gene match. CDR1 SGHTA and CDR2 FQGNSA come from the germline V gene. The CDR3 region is CASSLRTGGRSREKLFF. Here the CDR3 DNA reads TGTGCCAGCAGCTTGAGGACAGGGGGACGTTCACGAGAAAAACTGTTTTTT.

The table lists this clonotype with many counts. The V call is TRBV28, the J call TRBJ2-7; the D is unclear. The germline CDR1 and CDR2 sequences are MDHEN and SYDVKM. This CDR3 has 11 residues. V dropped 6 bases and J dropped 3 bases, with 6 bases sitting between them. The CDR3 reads CASRSGYEQYF. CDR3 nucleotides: TGTGCCAGCAGATCGGGCTACGAGCAGTACTTC.